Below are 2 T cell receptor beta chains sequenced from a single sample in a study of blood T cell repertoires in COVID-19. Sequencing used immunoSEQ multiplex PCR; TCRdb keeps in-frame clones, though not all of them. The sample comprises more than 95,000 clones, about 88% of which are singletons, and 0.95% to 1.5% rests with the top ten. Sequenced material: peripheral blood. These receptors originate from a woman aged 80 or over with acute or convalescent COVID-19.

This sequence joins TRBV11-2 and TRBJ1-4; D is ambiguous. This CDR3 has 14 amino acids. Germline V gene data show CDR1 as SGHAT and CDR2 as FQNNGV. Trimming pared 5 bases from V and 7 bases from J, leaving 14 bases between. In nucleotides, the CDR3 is TGTGCCAGCAGCGTCGATTCTAATTTTGAAAAACTGTTTTTT. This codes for CASSVDSNFEKLFF.

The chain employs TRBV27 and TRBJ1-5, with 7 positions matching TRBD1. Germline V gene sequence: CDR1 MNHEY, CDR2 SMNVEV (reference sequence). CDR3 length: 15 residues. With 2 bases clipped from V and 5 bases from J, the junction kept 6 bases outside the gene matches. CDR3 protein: CASSLEGAPYQPQHF. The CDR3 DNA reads TGTGCCAGCAGTTTAGAGGGGGCCCCCTATCAGCCCCAGCATTTT.